The rows below give T cell receptor beta chains drawn from one sample of a study of radiotherapy plus CTLA-4 blockade in lung cancer. Sequencing was performed with immunoSEQ multiplex PCR; in TCRdb, only in-frame clones are kept and a portion is missing. The profile shows over 85,000 clones, around 80% of them singletons. Sequenced material: peripheral blood, taken from a patient treated with radiotherapy plus ipilimumab. The receptors originated from a human donor with non-small cell lung cancer that progressed on radiotherapy plus ipilimumab. Both conserved end residues are part of each CDR3. A D gene is named only where the DNA matches it firmly. Only some rows state a clone size, as once, few, many or a class for expanded clones.

j_call: TRBJ2-1; v_call: TRBV19; clone_size: -; d_call: -; cdr3_nt: TGTGCCAGTAGTTCTCGAACGTCGGCTGAGCAGTTCTTC; cdr3_aa: CASSSRTSAEQFF
j_call: TRBJ1-5; v_call: TRBV6-6; clone_size: -; d_call: -; cdr3_nt: TGTGCCACCCGGGGAGACGGATACAATCAGCCCCAGCATTTT; cdr3_aa: CATRGDGYNQPQHF
j_call: TRBJ1-5; v_call: TRBV30; clone_size: -; d_call: -; cdr3_nt: TGTGCTGCACAGGATTTGGGAGAAGGCAATCAGCCCCAGCATTTT; cdr3_aa: CAAQDLGEGNQPQHF
j_call: TRBJ1-1; v_call: TRBV5-1; clone_size: -; d_call: TRBD1; cdr3_nt: TGCGCCAGCAGCGAACCGACAGGGTTTTCTGAAGCTTTCTTT; cdr3_aa: CASSEPTGFSEAFF
j_call: TRBJ1-2; v_call: TRBV18; clone_size: -; d_call: -; cdr3_nt: TGTGCCAGCTCACCACCTTCTTCTGGGGGCAACTATGGCTACACCTTC; cdr3_aa: CASSPPSSGGNYGYTF
j_call: TRBJ1-1; v_call: TRBV2; clone_size: -; d_call: TRBD1; cdr3_nt: TGTGCCAGCAGCCCGAGGACAGGGACGAACACTGAAGCTTTCTTT; cdr3_aa: CASSPRTGTNTEAFF
j_call: TRBJ2-1; v_call: TRBV13; clone_size: -; d_call: -; cdr3_nt: TGTGCCAGCAGCTTATTTCAGGGTGCCTACAATGAGCAGTTCTTC; cdr3_aa: CASSLFQGAYNEQFF
j_call: TRBJ1-5; v_call: TRBV10-3; clone_size: -; d_call: -; cdr3_nt: TGTGCCACCGTCGGCGAGGCCCTCAATCAGCCCCAGCATTTT; cdr3_aa: CATVGEALNQPQHF
j_call: TRBJ2-3; v_call: TRBV5-1; clone_size: -; d_call: TRBD2; cdr3_nt: TGCGCCAGCAGCCGGAAGGGACTAGCGCCCACAGATACGCAGTATTTT; cdr3_aa: CASSRKGLAPTDTQYF
j_call: TRBJ2-2; v_call: TRBV6-1; clone_size: -; d_call: -; cdr3_nt: TGTGCCAGCAGTTTAGCGGCTACGAACACCGGGGAGCTGTTTTTT; cdr3_aa: CASSLAATNTGELFF
j_call: TRBJ2-6; v_call: TRBV19; clone_size: few; d_call: -; cdr3_nt: TGTGCCAGCCAGTGGGTTGCTGGGGCCAACGTCCTGACTTTC; cdr3_aa: CASQWVAGANVLTF
j_call: TRBJ2-1; v_call: TRBV28; clone_size: -; d_call: TRBD2; cdr3_nt: TGTGCCAGCAGTCTCGGGACTAGCGGATCCTACAATGAGCAGTTCTTC; cdr3_aa: CASSLGTSGSYNEQFF
j_call: TRBJ1-4; v_call: TRBV5-4; clone_size: -; d_call: -; cdr3_nt: TGTGCCAGCAGCCCCGATGGGGGGCCCTCGGGAAAACTGTTTTTT; cdr3_aa: CASSPDGGPSGKLFF
j_call: TRBJ1-2; v_call: TRBV6-5; clone_size: once; d_call: TRBD1; cdr3_nt: TGTGCCAGCAGCCGGGACAGGGGCTATGGCTACACCTTC; cdr3_aa: CASSRDRGYGYTF
j_call: TRBJ2-3; v_call: TRBV4-1; clone_size: -; d_call: -; cdr3_nt: TGCGCCAGCAGCCAAGATATCCAGGGGGATACGCAGTATTTT; cdr3_aa: CASSQDIQGDTQYF
j_call: TRBJ1-1; v_call: TRBV11-3; clone_size: -; d_call: -; cdr3_nt: TGTGCCAGCAGTACAGGGATGAACACTGAAGCTTTCTTT; cdr3_aa: CASSTGMNTEAFF
j_call: TRBJ1-5; v_call: TRBV11-2; clone_size: -; d_call: TRBD1; cdr3_nt: TGTGCCAGCAGCTGGGGGACAGGGAATCAGCCCCAGCATTTT; cdr3_aa: CASSWGTGNQPQHF
j_call: TRBJ1-2; v_call: TRBV6-5; clone_size: -; d_call: TRBD1; cdr3_nt: TGTGCCAGCAGGCAGGGGGCGGGTGGCTACACCTTC; cdr3_aa: CASRQGAGGYTF
j_call: TRBJ1-1; v_call: TRBV7-6; clone_size: -; d_call: TRBD1; cdr3_nt: TGTGCCAGCAGCAAGCAGGGGGCGAGAACTGAAGCTTTCTTT; cdr3_aa: CASSKQGARTEAFF
j_call: TRBJ1-1; v_call: TRBV6-4; clone_size: -; d_call: -; cdr3_nt: TGTGCCAGCAGTGTGACCCTTCAGGCTGAAGCTTTCTTT; cdr3_aa: CASSVTLQAEAFF
j_call: TRBJ2-2; v_call: TRBV4-2; clone_size: -; d_call: TRBD1; cdr3_nt: TGTGCCAGCAGCCAAGGGACAGGGGGCGCCGGGGAGCTGTTTTTT; cdr3_aa: CASSQGTGGAGELFF
j_call: TRBJ2-1; v_call: TRBV28; clone_size: -; d_call: TRBD1; cdr3_nt: TGTGCCAGCAGTAACAGGGGGCGCAAGGTCCAGTTCTTC; cdr3_aa: CASSNRGRKVQFF
j_call: TRBJ1-5; v_call: TRBV27; clone_size: -; d_call: -; cdr3_nt: TGTGCCAGCAGTCGTCTAGGCGTGGGAGACAATCAGCCCCAGCATTTT; cdr3_aa: CASSRLGVGDNQPQHF
j_call: TRBJ2-3; v_call: TRBV5-1; clone_size: -; d_call: TRBD2; cdr3_nt: TGCGCCAGCAGCTTGGGAATAACTAGCGGAAGCACAGATACGCAGTATTTT; cdr3_aa: CASSLGITSGSTDTQYF
j_call: TRBJ1-1; v_call: TRBV25-1; clone_size: -; d_call: TRBD1; cdr3_nt: TGTGCCAGCAGTGAAGGACAGGCAACTGAAGCTTTCTTT; cdr3_aa: CASSEGQATEAFF
j_call: TRBJ1-5; v_call: TRBV19; clone_size: -; d_call: TRBD1; cdr3_nt: TGTGCCAGTAGTCCACAGGGGATAGGTCAGCCCCAGCATTTT; cdr3_aa: CASSPQGIGQPQHF
j_call: TRBJ2-1; v_call: TRBV16; clone_size: -; d_call: -; cdr3_nt: TGTGCCAGCAGCCGGTCCCTCAGGGGAGTTAGTGAGCAGTTCTTC; cdr3_aa: CASSRSLRGVSEQFF
j_call: TRBJ2-2; v_call: TRBV5-4; clone_size: -; d_call: -; cdr3_nt: TGTGCCAGCAGCTTGGGGCATTTGAACACCGGGGAGCTGTTTTTT; cdr3_aa: CASSLGHLNTGELFF
j_call: TRBJ2-1; v_call: TRBV6-5; clone_size: -; d_call: -; cdr3_nt: TGTGCCAGCAGACCCCCGAACAATGAGCAGTTCTTC; cdr3_aa: CASRPPNNEQFF
j_call: TRBJ2-3; v_call: TRBV19; clone_size: -; d_call: -; cdr3_nt: TGTGCCAGTAGTATAAGGGGGGGGAGTGGGCTAGATACGCAGTATTTT; cdr3_aa: CASSIRGGSGLDTQYF
j_call: TRBJ1-4; v_call: TRBV5-6; clone_size: -; d_call: -; cdr3_nt: TGTGCCAGCAGCCCGAGGGGGTTGGCTAATGAAAAACTGTTTTTT; cdr3_aa: CASSPRGLANEKLFF